Below, one TCR beta chain is given with its context. Other DNA sequences within the sample encode an identical CDR3. This CDR3 has 11 amino acids. Looked up from germline, CDR1 is GTSNPN and CDR2 is SVGIG (reference sequence). Trimming left V 5 bases short and J 5 bases short, with 10 bases between. Terminally differentiated effector memory CD45RA+ cells were excluded by CCR7 positive selection of CD45RO-negative cells. Clones were read by immunoSEQ multiplex PCR, and TCRdb kept only the in-frame ones, dropping some. The table lists under 2,000,000 clones, about 95% of them singletons, with more than 0.95% in the top ten. These data belong to a study of shared clonotypes between healthy human individuals.

Sequencing used naive CD8+ T cells sorted from blood. The source of this sequence is a man aged 18-30 years in good health. This rearrangement joins TRBV30 to TRBJ2-7; D possibly corresponds to TRBD1 (5 bases). CDR3 protein: CAWGRVDEQYF. The CDR3 nucleotides read TGTGCCTGGGGCAGGGTTGACGAGCAGTACTTC.